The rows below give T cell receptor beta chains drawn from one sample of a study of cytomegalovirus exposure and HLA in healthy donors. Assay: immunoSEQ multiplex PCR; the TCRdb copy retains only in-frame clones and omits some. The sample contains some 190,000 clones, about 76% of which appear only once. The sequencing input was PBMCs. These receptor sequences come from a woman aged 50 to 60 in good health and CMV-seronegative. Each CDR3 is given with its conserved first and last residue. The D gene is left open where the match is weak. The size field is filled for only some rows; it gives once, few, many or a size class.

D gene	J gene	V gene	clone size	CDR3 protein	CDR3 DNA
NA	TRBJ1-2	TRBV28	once	CASSPPTARGGRYGYTF	TGTGCCAGCAGTCCCCCAACAGCTCGAGGGGGAAGATATGGCTACACCTTC
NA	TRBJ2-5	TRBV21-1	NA	CASSPRGTVQETQYF	TGTGCCAGCAGCCCTCGGGGGACTGTACAAGAGACCCAGTACTTC
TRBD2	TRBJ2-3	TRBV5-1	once	CASSIPTGTSGGTPTDTQYF	TGCGCCAGCAGCATCCCAACCGGGACTAGCGGGGGGACACCGACAGATACGCAGTATTTT
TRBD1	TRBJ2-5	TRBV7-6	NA	CASSKTGGEETQYF	TGTGCCAGCAGCAAGACAGGGGGGGAAGAGACCCAGTACTTC
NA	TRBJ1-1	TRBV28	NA	CASSRPLALAPKGRYTEAFF	TGTGCCAGCAGTCGACCCCTAGCTCTGGCCCCTAAAGGCCGTTACACTGAAGCTTTCTTT
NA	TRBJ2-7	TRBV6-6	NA	CASMGTSYEQYF	TGTGCCAGCATGGGGACTTCCTACGAGCAGTACTTC
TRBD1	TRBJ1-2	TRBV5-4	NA	CASSYRGNYGYTF	TGTGCCAGCAGCTACAGGGGGAACTATGGCTACACCTTC
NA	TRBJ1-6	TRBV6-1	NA	CASSEVGTPYNSPLHF	TGTGCCAGCAGTGAAGTAGGGACACCTTATAATTCACCCCTCCACTTT
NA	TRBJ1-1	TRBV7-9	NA	CSSSLLVSGTEAFF	TGTTCCAGCAGCTTATTGGTGTCGGGGACTGAAGCTTTCTTT
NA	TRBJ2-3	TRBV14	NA	CASSLLGGSSTDTQYF	TGTGCCAGCAGCCTCCTCGGGGGTTCTAGCACAGATACGCAGTATTTT
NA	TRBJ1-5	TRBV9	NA	CASSVDGYSNQPQHF	TGTGCCAGCAGCGTAGACGGGTATAGCAATCAGCCCCAGCATTTT